A single sample gave rise to the 24 T cell receptor beta chains below, sequenced in a study of blood T cell repertoires in COVID-19. Generated by immunoSEQ multiplex PCR, the TCRdb table keeps only in-frame clones and is missing some. The table records roughly 79,000 clones, roughly 82% of them present only once. The sample taken for sequencing was peripheral blood. Receptors originate from a human donor in a cohort sampled during active COVID-19.

The chain recombines TRBV4-2 with TRBJ1-5; the D is unclear. Germline CDR1 is LGHNA and CDR2 is YNFKEQ. The CDR3 contains 15 residues. V gave up 2 bases and J gave up 1 base, with 9 bases separating them. CDR3 residues: CASSQRRVSNQPQHF. The CDR3, as DNA: TGTGCCAGCAGCCAACGGAGGGTGAGCAATCAGCCCCAGCATTTT.

The chain couples TRBV9 to TRBJ2-7; D call uncertain. The CDR3 length is 14 residues. Trimming removed 0 bases at V and 3 bases at J, with 10 bases between. Germline assignment: CDR1 SGDLS and CDR2 YYNGEE. The CDR3, as DNA: TGTGCCAGCAGCGTAGAGGCAGGAAACTACGAGCAGTACTTC. Residues: CASSVEAGNYEQYF.

The chain employs TRBV11-3 and TRBJ1-2; D call uncertain. The CDR3 has 13 amino acids. The V gene's germline CDR1 is SGHNT and CDR2 YENEEA. V was pared by 2 bases and J by 8 bases, with 12 bases between. CDR3 protein: CASSLPVEPGYTF. In DNA form, the CDR3 reads TGTGCCAGCAGCTTACCGGTCGAGCCAGGCTACACCTTC.

This rearrangement joins TRBV28 to TRBJ1-2; a weak D match, TRBD1 (5 bases). Trimming pared 2 bases from V and 1 base from J, leaving 5 bases between. CDR1 is MDHEN, CDR2 SYDVKM, per germline. The CDR3 spans 13 residues. The CDR3 is CASSLQGNYGYTF. In DNA, the CDR3 is TGTGCCAGCAGTTTACAGGGTAACTATGGCTACACCTTC.

The chain carries TRBV6-5 and TRBJ2-7; the D gene is possibly TRBD1 (5 bases). This CDR3 comprises 14 residues. The V end was cut by 2 bases, the J end by 5 bases, with 13 bases between. CDR1 MNHEY and CDR2 SVGAGI come from the germline V gene. CDR3 sequence: CASSYGAGKDEQYF. CDR3 nucleotide sequence: TGTGCCAGCAGTTACGGGGCAGGGAAAGACGAGCAGTACTTC.

This sequence joins TRBV7-2 and TRBJ2-7; TRBD1 is a possible D gene (5 bases). Between the trimmed V and J ends, which lost 4 bases and 3 bases, there was a span of 13 bases. CDR3 length: 14 amino acids. The V gene's germline CDR1 is SGHTA and CDR2 FQGNSA. The CDR3 protein is CASSSSETVYEQYF. CDR3 coding DNA: TGTGCCAGCAGCTCCAGCGAGACAGTCTACGAGCAGTACTTC.

The V gene is TRBV5-1, the J gene TRBJ2-2, with 7 positions matching TRBD2. This CDR3 is 16 amino acids long. Trimming cost V 0 bases and J 1 base; bases outside gene matches: 3. Germline V CDR1 and CDR2: SGHRS, YFSETQ. The CDR3 region is CASSLGQRGNTGELFF. The CDR3 DNA follows: TGCGCCAGCAGCTTGGGCCAGCGGGGGAACACCGGGGAGCTGTTTTTT.

This chain uses TRBV9 with TRBJ2-7; 7 nucleotides match TRBD1. The length of the CDR3 is 15 residues. The ends lost 6 bases at V and 7 bases at J; junction bases unmatched: 16. Germline assignment: CDR1 SGDLS and CDR2 YYNGEE. The CDR3 reads CASKGRGRPLWEQYF. For the CDR3, the DNA is TGTGCCAGCAAAGGTAGGGGGCGCCCGTTGTGGGAGCAGTACTTC.

CDR3 sequence: CASSPPGNGYGYTF. Here the CDR3 DNA reads TGTGCCAGCAGCCCGCCGGGAAACGGCTATGGCTACACCTTC. The V and J genes are TRBV11-2 and TRBJ1-2; D is ambiguous. There are 14 residues in the CDR3. Trimming removed 5 bases at V and 4 bases at J, with 14 bases between. Germline V CDR1 and CDR2: SGHAT, FQNNGV.

The V call is TRBV15, the J call TRBJ1-2, with TRBD1 as a possible D gene (6 bases). V lost 5 bases and J 4 bases, leaving 17 bases between the germline ends. The germline V gene encodes CDR1 LNHNV and CDR2 YYDKDF (reference sequence). The CDR3 extends over 15 amino acids. CDR3 loop: CATSPNPQGSYGYTF. The CDR3 DNA is TGTGCCACCAGCCCGAACCCCCAGGGGTCCTATGGCTACACCTTC.

This chain joins TRBV12-3 or TRBV12-4 and TRBJ1-5; 7 bases match TRBD1. The CDR3 extends over 11 amino acids. V was pared by 6 bases and J by 10 bases, with 3 bases of the junction left unmatched. CDR3 coding DNA: TGTGCCAGCAGCAACAGGGGACCCCAGCATTTT. Protein product: CASSNRGPQHF.

This sequence joins TRBV19 and TRBJ2-7; D remains ambiguous. This CDR3 has 14 amino acids. The germline V gene has CDR1 LNHDA and CDR2 SQIVND (reference sequence). Trimming shortened V by 3 bases and J by 3 bases, and 12 bases separated the two germline ends. The CDR3 loop reads CASSMYSGDYEQYF. The CDR3 nucleotides read TGTGCCAGTAGTATGTACTCCGGTGACTACGAGCAGTACTTC.

The chain uses TRBV7-9 and TRBJ2-2, with D maybe TRBD1 (6 bases). Germline CDR1 SEHNR, CDR2 FQNEAQ (reference sequence). This CDR3 region has 15 residues. The ends were cut back, 5 bases at V and 0 bases at J, with 10 bases in the middle. In DNA form, the CDR3 reads TGTGCCAGCAGCCCCTGGGACACGAACACCGGGGAGCTGTTTTTT. This translates into CASSPWDTNTGELFF.

The V and J genes are TRBV11-2 and TRBJ2-5; D is uncertain. The CDR3 loop spans 15 amino acids. The germline V gene has CDR1 SGHAT and CDR2 FQNNGV. V gave up 1 base and J gave up 1 base, with 10 bases separating them. CDR3 coding DNA: TGTGCCAGCAGCTTAGGGGCCAGAGTCCAAGAGACCCAGTACTTC. This sequence encodes CASSLGARVQETQYF.

This chain uses TRBV7-2 with TRBJ2-3; 13 bases agree with TRBD2. After removal of 0 bases from V and 11 bases from J, the junction contained 5 bases not matched to a gene. The CDR3 totals 15 residues. CDR1 and CDR2 from the germline V gene are SGHTA and FQGNSA. The CDR3 here is CASSLARTSGGGQYF. DNA for the CDR3: TGTGCCAGCAGCTTAGCCCGGACTAGCGGGGGTGGGCAGTATTTT.

The rearrangement uses TRBV5-1 and TRBJ2-3; TRBD2 matches at 8 bases. Germline V CDR1 and CDR2: SGHRS, YFSETQ. After removal of 0 bases from V and 2 bases from J, the junction contained 5 bases not matched to a gene. The CDR3 loop spans 16 amino acids. Here the CDR3 reads CASSLARGATTDTQYF. CDR3 nucleotide sequence: TGCGCCAGCAGCTTGGCGCGGGGGGCAACCACAGATACGCAGTATTTT.

V and J are TRBV27 and TRBJ1-5; 10 bases line up with TRBD1. The CDR3 runs to 14 residues. The V segment lost 6 bases and the J segment 3 bases; nucleotides outside the gene matches: 2. CDR1 MNHEY and CDR2 SMNVEV come from the germline V gene (reference sequence). The CDR3 here is CASRRQGANQPQHF. The CDR3 DNA reads as TGTGCCAGCAGGCGACAGGGGGCCAATCAGCCCCAGCATTTT.

This sequence joins TRBV7-3 and TRBJ1-1, with D unclear. This CDR3 region has 13 residues. Germline CDR1 and CDR2: SGHTA and FQGTGA. The V and J ends lost 1 base and 3 bases respectively, with 6 bases between them. CDR3 bases: TGTGCCAGCAGCTTAAGTCGGTACACTGAAGCTTTCTTT. This codes for CASSLSRYTEAFF. The full variable domain, completed using reference TRBV7-3 and TRBJ1-1, is GAGVSQTPSNKVTEKGKYVELRCDPISGHTALYWYRQSLGQGPEFLIYFQGTGAADDSGLPNDRFFAVRPEGSVSTLKIQRTERGDSAVYLCASSLSRYTEAFFGQGTRLTVV.

The table lists this clone with a few counts. The rearrangement links TRBV7-9 to TRBJ1-2, with no clear D. This CDR3 region has 10 residues. Deletions cut 5 bases from V and 8 bases from J, with 6 bases between. Germline CDR1 is SEHNR and CDR2 is FQNEAQ (reference sequence). CDR3 sequence: CASSAIGYTF. In DNA form, the CDR3 reads TGTGCCAGCAGCGCGATCGGCTACACCTTC.

The chain carries TRBV7-9 and TRBJ1-1; 8 bases map to TRBD1. Germline-derived CDR1 and CDR2 are SEHNR and FQNEAQ (reference sequence). This CDR3 is built from 14 residues. The trim removed 5 bases at V and 4 bases at J, leaving 6 bases unmatched. The CDR3 spells CASSIQGDGTEAFF. CDR3 bases: TGTGCCAGCAGCATACAGGGGGACGGCACTGAAGCTTTCTTT.

V is TRBV3-1 (or the pseudogene TRBV3-2) and J is TRBJ2-7; possible D gene TRBD2, 6 bases. The length of the CDR3 is 15 residues. With 4 bases removed from V and 0 bases from J, the gap between germline ends came to 13 bases. The germline CDR1 and CDR2 sequences are LGHDT and YNNKEL (reference sequence). DNA for the CDR3: TGTGCCAGCAGCCCTTCCGGGACTGACTCCTACGAGCAGTACTTC. This codes for CASSPSGTDSYEQYF.

The gene calls are TRBV7-9 and TRBJ2-1; 8 positions agree with TRBD1. V shed 6 bases and J 7 bases; nucleotides not matched to a gene: 11. Germline loops: CDR1 SEHNR, CDR2 FQNEAQ (reference sequence). The CDR3 loop spans 15 amino acids. The CDR3 sequence: CASSFGQGSGNEQFF. The CDR3 nucleotides read TGTGCCAGCAGTTTTGGACAGGGAAGTGGTAATGAGCAGTTCTTC. The variable domain in full, completed from reference TRBV7-9 and TRBJ2-1, reads DTGVSQNPRHKITKRGQNVTFRCDPISEHNRLYWYRQTLGQGPEFLTYFQNEAQLEKSRLLSDRFSAERPKGSFSTLEIQRTEQGDSAMYLCASSFGQGSGNEQFFGPGTRLTVL.

This rearrangement joins TRBV5-1 to TRBJ2-5; D remains unclear. The CDR3 totals 13 residues. CDR1 is SGHRS and CDR2 is YFSETQ in the germline V gene. V gave up 1 base and J gave up 3 bases, with 7 bases separating them. CDR3 in DNA: TGCGCCAGCAGCTTGCAGGTGGAAGAGACCCAGTACTTC. This gives the protein CASSLQVEETQYF.

This chain connects TRBV5-1 to TRBJ1-3; a possible D gene is TRBD1 (6 bases). Germline V gene lookup returns CDR1 SGHRS and CDR2 YFSETQ. The ends were cut back, 0 bases at V and 0 bases at J, with 7 bases in the middle. The CDR3 loop spans 15 amino acids. The CDR3: CASSLATGSGNTIYF. Here the CDR3 DNA reads TGCGCCAGCAGCTTGGCGACAGGCTCTGGAAACACCATATATTTT.